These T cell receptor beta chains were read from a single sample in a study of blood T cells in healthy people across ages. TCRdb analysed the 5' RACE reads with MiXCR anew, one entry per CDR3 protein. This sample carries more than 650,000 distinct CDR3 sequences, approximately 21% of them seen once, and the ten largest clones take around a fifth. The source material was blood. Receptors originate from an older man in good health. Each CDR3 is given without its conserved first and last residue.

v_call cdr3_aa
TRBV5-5 ASRGPGLRGTNEKLF
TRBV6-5 ASSYISGQETQY
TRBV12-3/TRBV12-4 ASSSGDRGETQY
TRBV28 ASSKHVSYNEQF
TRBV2 ASSEERGYT
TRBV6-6 ASSYSSGGAPGLDEQF
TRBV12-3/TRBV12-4 ASTTGQGRTEAF
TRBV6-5 ASSYSRLGQGYT
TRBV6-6 AAKRGREQETQY
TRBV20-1 SARGGSEKLF
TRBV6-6 ASSPPGSASNQPQH
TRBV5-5 ASSFRDYAGEQF
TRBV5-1 ASSFGQEGTQY
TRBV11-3 ASSSAGVGNIQY
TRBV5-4 ASSEGQGGFSGGYT
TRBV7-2 ASSLTSGEGETQY
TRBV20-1 SAREGGGHQPQY
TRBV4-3 ASSHGLESYNEQF
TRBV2 ASSEAWGTGPQH
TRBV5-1 ASSGGATDTQY
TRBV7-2 ASSFVLIRSYNEQF
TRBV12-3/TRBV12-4 ASSFLGGSYYNEQF
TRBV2 ASSIHTGAQH
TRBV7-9 ASSRGWGIEGYT
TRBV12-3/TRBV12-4 ASSLSSGSSMGLF
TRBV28 ASSSSDREETQY
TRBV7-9 ASSLEEGLGGYT
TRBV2 ASMGSPYSNQPQH
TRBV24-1 ATSDSRQGRADTQY
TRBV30 AWSAGLPTDTQY
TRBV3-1 ASSPLPLNTEAF
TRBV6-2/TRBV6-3 ASSYGLGKETQY